Each of the 19 T cell receptor beta chains below was sequenced from the same sample in a study of human T cells and chemical hapten exposure. The time point was: pre-sensitization, week 0. Treatment given: therapeutic diphenylcyclopropenone sensitization with weekly scalp DPC. TCRdb passed the RACE reads through MiXCR, listing each CDR3 protein once. The profile covers around 330,000 distinct CDR3 sequences, with about 5% appearing a single time and less than 9% taken by the ten largest. Sequences were derived from whole blood, sampled in connection with sensitization to the hapten diphenylcyclopropenone (DPC). The origin of the receptors is a woman aged 18-29 years with alopecia areata. Some clones in this sample may be carry-over from other donors' samples.

This clonotype was counted at least ten times. This sequence joins TRBV12-3 or TRBV12-4 and TRBJ1-6, with D possibly matching TRBD1 (6 bases). CDR3 length equals 15 residues. V was shortened by 2 bases and J by 7 bases, with 12 bases between the two germline ends. The CDR3 DNA reads TGTGCCAGCAGTTTACTGGGGGCAAGGAATTCACCCCTCCACTTT. Translated: CASSLLGARNSPLHF.

This clonotype has ten or more counts. V usage is TRBV20-1 and J usage is TRBJ1-2; weak D call: TRBD1 (5 bases). The CDR3 spans 14 residues. The germline V gene encodes CDR1 DFQATT and CDR2 SNEGSKA (reference sequence). The V end lost 6 bases, the J end lost 1 base, and 15 bases lay between the germline ends. CDR3 protein: CSALQGGGNYGYTF. CDR3 bases: TGCAGTGCCCTTCAGGGTGGGGGTAACTATGGCTACACCTTC.

The chain is built from TRBV10-3 and TRBJ2-1; D not resolved. Germline lookup yields CDR1 ENHRY and CDR2 SYGVKD. V lost 3 bases and J 2 bases, leaving 8 bases between the germline ends. This CDR3 region has 14 residues. The CDR3 region has the DNA TGTGCCATCAGTGATTGGTTAACCTACAATGAGCAGTTCTTC. The encoded protein is CAISDWLTYNEQFF.

This clonotype was recorded many times. The chain employs TRBV25-1 and TRBJ1-1; D is unresolved. Deletions cut 2 bases from V and 2 bases from J, with 18 bases between. This CDR3 has 17 amino acids. Looked up from germline, CDR1 is MGHDK and CDR2 is SYGVNS. The CDR3 DNA sequence: TGTGCCAGCAGTGAAACTCTCGACACCGGATTAAACACTGAAGCTTTCTTT. As protein: CASSETLDTGLNTEAFF.

There are many counts of this clonotype. The chain is built from TRBV29-1 and TRBJ2-3; D call uncertain. Germline values: CDR1 SQVTM, CDR2 ANQGSEA. The CDR3 runs 11 residues. V shed 7 bases and J shed 1 base, with 6 bases lying between them. The CDR3 nucleotides are TGCAGCGGATCCGGCACAGATACGCAGTATTTT. It codes for CSGSGTDTQYF.

The J gene is TRBJ1-1, the V gene TRBV10-3; 8 bases are shared with TRBD1. This CDR3 contains 16 residues. The V and J ends lost 10 bases and 0 bases, in that order; junction bases with no gene match: 13. Germline V gives CDR1 ENHRY, CDR2 SYGVKD. The chain's CDR3 is CATNGQGSLMNTEAFF. CDR3 coding DNA: TGTGCCACAAACGGACAGGGATCCTTAATGAACACTGAAGCTTTCTTT.

This clonotype has ten or more counts. J is TRBJ2-7 and V is TRBV20-1, with D tentatively TRBD2 (5 bases). Looked up from germline, CDR1 is DFQATT and CDR2 is SNEGSKA (reference sequence). This CDR3 spans 16 amino acids. Between the trimmed V and J ends, which lost 3 bases and 0 bases, there was a span of 18 bases. The CDR3 here is CSARALSGTISYEQYF. The DNA for the CDR3 is TGCAGTGCTAGGGCGTTAAGCGGAACAATCTCCTACGAGCAGTACTTC.

CDR3: CASSLRAGTEKLFF. The CDR3 DNA is TGTGCCAGCAGCTTAAGGGCAGGGACTGAAAAACTGTTTTTT. The rearrangement links TRBV7-2 to TRBJ1-4; a weak D match, TRBD1 (5 bases). CDR1 is SGHTA, CDR2 FQGNSA, per germline. There are 14 residues in the CDR3. Trimming stripped 2 bases from V and 7 bases from J, with 11 bases between.

The chain is built from TRBV7-9 and TRBJ1-5; 7 nucleotides agree with TRBD1. The CDR3 has 15 amino acids. Germline-derived CDR1 and CDR2 are SEHNR and FQNEAQ (reference sequence). The J segment lost 6 bases and the V segment lost 5 bases, leaving 10 bases of the junction unmatched. CDR3 in amino acids: CASSLDRVNGQPQHF. In DNA form, the CDR3 reads TGTGCCAGCAGCCTAGACAGGGTAAACGGTCAGCCCCAGCATTTT.

This clonotype was detected only a few times. J is TRBJ1-1 and V is TRBV4-3; D remains ambiguous. From germline, CDR1 is LGHNA and CDR2 YSLEER. The CDR3 has 18 amino acids. V was clipped by 0 bases and J by 0 bases, with 17 bases between them. The CDR3 sequence: CASSQDRPGNIMNTEAFF. In DNA, the CDR3 is TGCGCCAGCAGCCAAGATCGGCCAGGAAATATTATGAACACTGAAGCTTTCTTT.

This clonotype was seen many times. V is TRBV2 and J is TRBJ2-5; D ambiguous. The CDR3 length is 13 residues. V was pared by 7 bases and J by 7 bases, with 16 bases between. Germline V lookup: CDR1 SNHLY, CDR2 FYNNEI. CDR3 nucleotides: TGTGCCAGCACCCCGAGGAACCTTGGGACCCAGTACTTC. Its translation is CASTPRNLGTQYF.

CDR3 sequence (DNA): TGTGCCAGCAGTTACGGGTACCCGACCGACGAGCAGTACTTC. This gives the protein CASSYGYPTDEQYF. The rearrangement joins TRBV6-5 to TRBJ2-7; D call uncertain. This CDR3 has 14 residues. The germline gives CDR1 MNHEY, CDR2 SVGAGI. V was pared by 2 bases and J by 5 bases, with 13 bases between.

This clonotype was found many times. The J gene is TRBJ1-1, the V gene TRBV20-1; D unresolved. CDR3 size: 11 residues. Germline V gives CDR1 DFQATT, CDR2 SNEGSKA (reference sequence). V gave up 6 bases and J gave up 4 bases, with 9 bases separating them. In DNA, the CDR3 is TGCAGTGCCATGAGGACCACTGAAGCTTTCTTT. This codes for CSAMRTTEAFF.

This clonotype appeared many times. Its ends do not fully match the called genes, so a read error is possible. This chain links TRBV6-6 with TRBJ2-3; possibly TRBD1 for D (6 bases). In germline, CDR1 is MNHNY, CDR2 SVGAGI (reference sequence). This CDR3 comprises 15 residues. CDR3 coding DNA: TGTGCCAGCACTTACAGGGCCACTGACACAGATACGCAGTATTTT. It specifies CASTYRATDTDTQYF.

The V gene is TRBV19, the J gene TRBJ2-7; 11 bases match TRBD1. V was pared by 7 bases and J by 4 bases, with 6 bases of the junction left unmatched. Per the germline V gene, CDR1 is LNHDA and CDR2 is SQIVND (reference sequence). This CDR3 is built from 14 residues. The CDR3: CASTPGQGAYEQYF. The CDR3 nucleotides read TGTGCCAGTACCCCCGGACAGGGGGCGTACGAGCAGTACTTC.

This clonotype turned up a few times. V is TRBV13 and J is TRBJ1-1, with D possibly TRBD1 on 5 matching bases. The germline CDR1 and CDR2 sequences are PRHDT and FYEKMQ (reference sequence). CDR3 size: 16 residues. V lost 1 base and J lost 7, with 19 bases in between. The CDR3 is CASSLALSGNSGEAFF. CDR3 coding DNA: TGTGCCAGCAGCTTAGCTCTGTCAGGGAATAGTGGTGAAGCTTTCTTT.

This clonotype came up a few times. The chain combines TRBV7-9 with TRBJ1-5, with no clear D. The V end was cut by 11 bases, the J end by 0 bases, with 11 bases between. This CDR3 is built from 13 residues. CDR1 and CDR2 (germline): SEHNR, FQNEAQ (reference sequence). The CDR3 spells CAVEGYSNQPQHF. The CDR3 coding sequence is TGTGCCGTGGAAGGCTATAGCAATCAGCCCCAGCATTTT. Complete variable domain (other parts from reference TRBV7-9 and TRBJ1-5): DTGVSQNPRHKITKRGQNVTFRCDPISEHNRLYWYRQTLGQGPEFLTYFQNEAQLEKSRLLSDRFSAERPKGSFSTLEIQRTEQGDSAMYLCAVEGYSNQPQHFGDGTRLSIL.

This clonotype came up a few times. The chain uses TRBV12-3 or TRBV12-4 and TRBJ1-5; D gene unclear. There are 15 residues in the CDR3. Trimming took off 2 bases at V and 1 base at J, with 9 bases between the two ends. The CDR3 loop reads CASSLTEGSNQPQHF. The CDR3 nucleotides are TGTGCCAGCAGTTTAACGGAGGGAAGCAATCAGCCCCAGCATTTT.

This clonotype appeared a few times. This rearrangement joins TRBV6-2 or TRBV6-3 to TRBJ2-7, with TRBD2 identical over 7 bases. The germline V gene encodes CDR1 MNHEY and CDR2 SVGEGT. The CDR3 is 13 amino acids. V was clipped by 5 bases and J by 2 bases; unmatched bases: 3. The CDR3 loop reads CASSTSVAYEQYF. The CDR3, as DNA: TGTGCCAGCAGTACTAGCGTAGCCTACGAGCAGTACTTC.